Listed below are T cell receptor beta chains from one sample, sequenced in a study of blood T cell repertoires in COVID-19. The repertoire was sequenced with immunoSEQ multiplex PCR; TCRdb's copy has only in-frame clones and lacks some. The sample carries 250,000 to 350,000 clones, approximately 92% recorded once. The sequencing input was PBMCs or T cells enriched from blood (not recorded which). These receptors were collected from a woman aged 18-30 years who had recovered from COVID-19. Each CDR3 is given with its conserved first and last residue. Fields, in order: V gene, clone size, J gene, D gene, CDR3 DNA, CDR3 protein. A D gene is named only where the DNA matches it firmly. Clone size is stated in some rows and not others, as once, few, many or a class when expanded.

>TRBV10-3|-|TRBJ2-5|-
TGTGCCATCAGTGAGGTCTCGGAGACCCAGTACTTC
CAISEVSETQYF
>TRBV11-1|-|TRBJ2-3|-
TGTGCCAGCAGCCAAATAGATACGCAGTATTTT
CASSQIDTQYF
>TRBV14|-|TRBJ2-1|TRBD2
TGTGCCAGCAGCCCTTCCGGGACTAGCGGGGGGCTTAAATACAATGAGCAGTTCTTC
CASSPSGTSGGLKYNEQFF
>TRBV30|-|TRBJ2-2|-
TGTGCCTGGAGGGTCAGCTGGGCCGGGGTCGGGGAGCTGTTTTTT
CAWRVSWAGVGELFF
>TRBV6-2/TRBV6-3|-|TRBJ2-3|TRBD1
TGTGCCAGCAGTTACGGCGACAGGGTTAGAGATACGCAGTATTTT
CASSYGDRVRDTQYF
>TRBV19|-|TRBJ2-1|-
TGTGCCAGTAGTGACAAGTGGGGGGACGGTTCGGATGAGCAGTTCTTC
CASSDKWGDGSDEQFF
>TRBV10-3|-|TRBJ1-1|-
TGTGCCATCAGTGAGTCACAGGAAGTGAGGACTGAAGCTTTCTTT
CAISESQEVRTEAFF
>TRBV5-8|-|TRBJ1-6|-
TGTGCCAGCAGCCTGAAACGCATGGCGGTGGATAATTCACCCCTCCACTTT
CASSLKRMAVDNSPLHF
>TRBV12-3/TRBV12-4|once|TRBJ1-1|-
TGTGCCAGCACCCAGGACGGAGGTAAAGCTTTCTTT
CASTQDGGKAFF
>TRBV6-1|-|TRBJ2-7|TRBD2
TGTGCCAGCAGGGAAGGTTCCTTAGCGGGGGGGGGAACCTACGAGCAGTACTTC
CASREGSLAGGGTYEQYF
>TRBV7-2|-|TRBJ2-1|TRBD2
TGTGCCAGCAGCCCCCGTGTCGGACTAGCGGGGGTGGGTGAGCAGTTCTTC
CASSPRVGLAGVGEQFF
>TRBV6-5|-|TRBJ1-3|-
TGTGCCAGTCGAGAAGCGGGAAACACCATATATTTT
CASREAGNTIYF
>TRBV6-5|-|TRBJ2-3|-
TGTGCCAGCAGTTATCGGGACAACACAGATACGCAGTATTTT
CASSYRDNTDTQYF
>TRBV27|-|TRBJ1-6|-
TGTGCCAGCAGTTCTCCAGGGAGGGCCTATAATTCACCCCTCCACTTT
CASSSPGRAYNSPLHF
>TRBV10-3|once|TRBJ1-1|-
TGTGCCATCAGTGGGGGGGGGATCCCGAACACTGAAGCTTTCTTT
CAISGGGIPNTEAFF
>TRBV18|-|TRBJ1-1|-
TGTGCCAGCTCACCGGGCCTGAACACTGAAGCTTTCTTT
CASSPGLNTEAFF
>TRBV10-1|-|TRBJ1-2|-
TGCGCCAGCAGTGAGTCAAGGGCGGGAGGCTACACCTTC
CASSESRAGGYTF
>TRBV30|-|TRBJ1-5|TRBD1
TGTGCCTGGAGCTCTGACAGGGGCGGTCAGCCCCAGCATTTT
CAWSSDRGGQPQHF
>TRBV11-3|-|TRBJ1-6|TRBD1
TGTGCCAGCAGCTTACCTCCCCGGACAGGGGGCTTAGGTTCACCCCTCCACTTT
CASSLPPRTGGLGSPLHF
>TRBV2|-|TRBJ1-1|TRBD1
TGTGCCGGCCAACTAGGACAGGGCGACACTGAAGCTTTCTTT
CAGQLGQGDTEAFF
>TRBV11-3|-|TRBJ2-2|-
TGTGCCAGCAGCTTAGATCTATCGAACACCGGGGAGCTGTTTTTT
CASSLDLSNTGELFF
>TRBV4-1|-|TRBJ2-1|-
TGCGCCAGCAGCCCCGGGATGTACAATGAGCAGTTCTTC
CASSPGMYNEQFF
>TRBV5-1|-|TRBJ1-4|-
TGCGCCAGCAGTTCTGGGGGGGCAACTAATGAAAAACTGTTTTTT
CASSSGGATNEKLFF
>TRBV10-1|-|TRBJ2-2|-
TGCGCCAGCCTCTCATACCAACAGGGCTCCCAAATGAACACCGGGGAGCTGTTTTTT
CASLSYQQGSQMNTGELFF
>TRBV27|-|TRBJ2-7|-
TGTGCCAGCAGTTTATCCCCCCCTGAGCGTTGCTTC
CASSLSPPERCF
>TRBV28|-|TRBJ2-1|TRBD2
TGTGCCAGCAGTTACCCCGGTACCGGACTAGCGGGGGATTTCTATGAGCAGTTCTTC
CASSYPGTGLAGDFYEQFF
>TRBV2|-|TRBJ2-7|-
TGTGCCAGTACTCCTTTCTCCTACGAGCAGTACTTC
CASTPFSYEQYF
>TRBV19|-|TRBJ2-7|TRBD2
TGTGCCAGTAGTATAAAGGCTAGCGGGGGATCGGCGTCCTACGAGCAGTACTTC
CASSIKASGGSASYEQYF